Presented here are 6 T cell receptor beta chains from one specimen sequenced in a study of control samples from healthy donors and cancer patients. Produced via immunoSEQ multiplex PCR; TCRdb's table is partial and in-frame only. This table has fewer than 110,000 clones, about 89% appearing once. Source material: PBMCs. These receptors were collected from a man aged 60 to 69 with lung cancer.

This sequence joins TRBV15 and TRBJ2-5; the D gene is possibly TRBD1 (6 bases). V shed 0 bases and J shed 1 base, with 6 bases lying between them. This CDR3 spans 14 amino acids. Per the germline V gene, CDR1 is LNHNV and CDR2 is YYDKDF (reference sequence). The CDR3 sequence: CATSRDRGQETQYF. The CDR3 region has the DNA TGTGCCACCAGCAGAGACAGGGGCCAAGAGACCCAGTACTTC.

V usage is TRBV7-2 and J usage is TRBJ2-5; TRBD2 aligns across 11 bases. The J segment lost 5 bases and the V segment lost 1 base, leaving 9 bases of the junction unmatched. The germline V gene encodes CDR1 SGHTA and CDR2 FQGNSA. This CDR3 contains 17 residues. This CDR3 reads CASSLERLAGGWETQYF. DNA of the CDR3: TGTGCCAGCAGCTTAGAGCGTCTAGCGGGGGGCTGGGAGACCCAGTACTTC.

The V call is TRBV4-1, the J call TRBJ2-1; D might be TRBD2 (6 bases). Germline values: CDR1 MGHRA, CDR2 YSYEKL. V lost 0 bases and J 2 bases, leaving 11 bases between the germline ends. The CDR3 is made up of 16 amino acids. CDR3 nucleotide sequence: TGCGCCAGCAGCCAAGATCGGAGGGCCGCCTACAATGAGCAGTTCTTC. Translation: CASSQDRRAAYNEQFF.

This chain links TRBV7-9 with TRBJ2-1; D is uncertain. The CDR3 consists of 14 residues. The V and J ends lost 3 bases and 0 bases respectively, with 6 bases between them. The germline gives CDR1 SEHNR, CDR2 FQNEAQ (reference sequence). This CDR3 reads CASSFYGSYNEQFF. The DNA for the CDR3 is TGTGCCAGCAGCTTTTACGGCTCCTACAATGAGCAGTTCTTC.

The rearrangement links TRBV5-1 to TRBJ2-5; D uncertain. The CDR3 covers 12 residues. Per germline, CDR1 SGHRS and CDR2 YFSETQ. V was clipped by 2 bases and J by 3 bases, with 5 bases between them. CDR3 DNA: TGCGCCAGCAGCTTCGCGGAAGAGACCCAGTACTTC. This codes for CASSFAEETQYF. Full variable domain (outside the CDR3, taken from reference TRBV5-1 and TRBJ2-5): KAGVTQTPRYLIKTRGQQVTLSCSPISGHRSVSWYQQTPGQGLQFLFEYFSETQRNKGNFPGRFSGRQFSNSRSEMNVSTLELGDSALYLCASSFAEETQYFGPGTRLLVL.

The chain combines TRBV30 with TRBJ2-4; D perhaps matches TRBD2 (6 bases). Trimming took off 0 bases at V and 0 bases at J, with 9 bases between the two ends. This CDR3 has 15 residues. Per the germline V gene, CDR1 is GTSNPN and CDR2 is SVGIG (reference sequence). DNA of the CDR3: TGTGCCTGGAGTGTATGGGGGGTAGCCAAAAACATTCAGTACTTC. It translates to CAWSVWGVAKNIQYF.